The entry below describes one TCR beta chain. This entry belongs to a study of blood T cell repertoires in COVID-19. The V and J ends lost 1 base and 9 bases respectively, with 9 bases between them. The CDR3 spans 12 residues. The method was immunoSEQ multiplex PCR; TCRdb's version includes in-frame clones alone and lacks a portion of them. The sample includes roughly 250,000 clones, 65% to 85% of them seen just once. Sequenced: peripheral blood. The receptor was derived from a human donor in a cohort sampled during active COVID-19. The genes are TRBV12-3 or TRBV12-4 and TRBJ2-5, with D perhaps TRBD2 (5 bases). For the CDR3, the DNA is TGTGCCAGCAGTTTAGTGGAGGCCCCCCAGTACTTC. The encoded protein is CASSLVEAPQYF.